The 6 T cell receptor beta chains given below trace back to one sample, sequenced in a study of cytomegalovirus exposure and HLA in healthy donors. PCR was performed using 60 Vbeta and 13 Jbeta primers. Sequenced by immunoSEQ multiplex PCR; TCRdb stores in-frame clones only, minus some. The specimen's table records approximately 79,000 clones. The specimen sequenced was PBMCs. The receptors come from a man aged 35-49 years in good health and CMV-seronegative.

The V gene is TRBV11-3, the J gene TRBJ2-1; TRBD1 aligns across 9 bases. Germline loops: CDR1 SGHNT, CDR2 YENEEA. V was clipped by 5 bases and J by 6 bases; unmatched bases: 2. This CDR3 comprises 13 residues. In DNA form, the CDR3 reads TGTGCCAGCAGCCAGGGACAGGGCAATGAGCAGTTCTTC. This translates into CASSQGQGNEQFF.

The CDR3 bases are TGTGCCAGCAGCCCCGGGACAGGGGTAGGGGAGCAGTACTTC. Amino acids: CASSPGTGVGEQYF. J is TRBJ2-7 and V is TRBV9, with 10 bases lining up with TRBD1. Germline V CDR1 and CDR2: SGDLS, YYNGEE. The ends lost 4 bases at V and 7 bases at J; junction bases unmatched: 8. There are 14 residues in the CDR3.

The rearrangement uses TRBV15 and TRBJ2-2, with TRBD2 matching over 10 bases. V was pared by 0 bases and J by 4 bases, with 5 bases of the junction left unmatched. CDR3 size: 17 residues. Germline loops: CDR1 LNHNV, CDR2 YYDKDF (reference sequence). CDR3 in amino acids: CATSRDSSGRGTGELFF. For the CDR3, the DNA is TGTGCCACCAGCAGAGATTCTAGCGGGAGAGGCACCGGGGAGCTGTTTTTT.

The chain carries TRBV29-1 and TRBJ2-5, with D possibly matching TRBD2 (5 bases). This CDR3 has 14 amino acids. Looked up from germline, CDR1 is SQVTM and CDR2 is ANQGSEA. V lost 5 bases and J lost 1, with 14 bases in between. As DNA, the CDR3 is TGCAGCGTTAGCCGCCCGGGGAGCCAAGAGACCCAGTACTTC. Its protein is CSVSRPGSQETQYF.

CDR3 bases: TGTGCCAGCAGGCCGACAGGAAGAATCAGCCCCCAGCATTTT. Its protein is CASRPTGRISPQHF. The chain carries TRBV27 and TRBJ1-5; maybe TRBD1 (6 bases). Germline CDR1 MNHEY, CDR2 SMNVEV (reference sequence). V dropped 6 bases and J dropped 10 bases, with 19 bases sitting between them. CDR3 size: 14 residues.

The J gene is TRBJ2-3, the V gene TRBV28; 9 positions agree with TRBD2. V lost 2 bases and J lost 2; bases outside the gene matches: 5. This CDR3 region has 16 residues. Germline CDR1 is MDHEN and CDR2 is SYDVKM. The DNA for the CDR3 is TGTGCCAGCAGTTTAGCCACTAGCGGGCTCACAGATACGCAGTATTTT. Amino acid sequence: CASSLATSGLTDTQYF.